This T cell receptor (beta chain) was profiled in a study of response to subunit inactivated influenza vaccine. This clonotype was counted between two and nine times. What it binds is not known. Study-wide results and caveats: There was a suggestion from the authors that each seasonal influenza vaccination recruits few new T cells.

TCRdb re-called the RT-PCR reads with MiXCR, one entry per CDR3 protein. The sample lists about 520,000 distinct CDR3 sequences, 6.5% to 8% seen once, with about an eighth in the top ten. Trimming took 1 base from V and 6 from J, leaving 13 bases between them. The CDR3 has 13 amino acids. Germline V gene sequence: CDR1 SQVTM, CDR2 ANQGSEA. This TCR came from a man between 50 and 75 years old who received an inactivated influenza vaccine. The chain uses TRBV29-1 and TRBJ2-7, with a weak D call TRBD1 (6 bases). Material: PBMCs from blood, obtained less than 30 months after vaccination. CDR3 in amino acids: CSVEGQGLSEQYF. In DNA, the CDR3 is TGCAGCGTTGAAGGTCAGGGGCTATCCGAGCAGTACTTC.